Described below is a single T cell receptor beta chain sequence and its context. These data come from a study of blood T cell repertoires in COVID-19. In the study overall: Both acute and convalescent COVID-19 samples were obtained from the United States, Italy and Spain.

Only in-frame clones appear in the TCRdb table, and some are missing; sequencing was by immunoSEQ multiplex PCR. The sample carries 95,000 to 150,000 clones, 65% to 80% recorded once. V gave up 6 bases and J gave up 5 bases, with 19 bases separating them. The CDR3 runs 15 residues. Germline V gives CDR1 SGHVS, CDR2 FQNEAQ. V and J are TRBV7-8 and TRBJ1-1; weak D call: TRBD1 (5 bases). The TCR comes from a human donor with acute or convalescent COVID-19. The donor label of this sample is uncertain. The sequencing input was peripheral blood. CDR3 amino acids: CASRKGAGRGTEAFF. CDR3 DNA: TGTGCCAGCAGAAAAGGGGCAGGGCGGGGGACTGAAGCTTTCTTT.